Here is one T cell receptor beta chain with its context. Its antigen is still unknown. The ends lost 0 bases at V and 4 bases at J; junction bases unmatched: 13. The CDR3 spans 18 residues. Germline loops: CDR1 MNHEY, CDR2 SMNVEV (reference sequence). Documented time point: patch test 3, about 24 weeks after DPC sensitization. Stated treatment: therapeutic diphenylcyclopropenone sensitization with weekly scalp DPC. This sample is part of a study of human T cells and chemical hapten exposure. Across the study: Chiefly women, the patients showed alopecia areata, totalis or universalis.

Study outcomes and limitations: Expanded TCRs produced significantly more large CDR3 similarity clusters than controls did. Correlating positively with patch test score were the PT1 expanded TCR counts.

What the library attached to individual cDNA molecules were unique molecular identifiers. TCRdb processed the RACE reads anew with MiXCR; each CDR3 protein has one entry. The repertoire includes roughly 130,000 distinct CDR3 sequences, 11% of them detected once, and over 2% sits in the top ten. The sample was whole blood, taken in connection with sensitization to the hapten diphenylcyclopropenone (DPC). The rearrangement links TRBV27 to TRBJ2-7; TRBD2 agrees at 9 bases. The TCR was taken from a woman aged 45-59 years with alopecia areata. Some clones in this sample may be carry-over from other donors' samples. CDR3 sequence reads: CASSLSPSGLAGLYEQYF. The DNA for the CDR3 is TGTGCCAGCAGTTTATCCCCCTCGGGACTAGCAGGCCTTTACGAGCAGTACTTC.